This TCR beta chain was profiled in a study of blood T cell repertoires in COVID-19. Study details: The analysed material was cDNA or gDNA that came from T cells, B-cell-depleted T cells, or PBMCs.

CDR3 length: 13 residues. V was pared by 2 bases and J by 2 bases, with 7 bases between. The germline V gene has CDR1 SNHLY and CDR2 FYNNEI. In the source study's methods: Using reference gene primer amplification, nucleated cell counts were estimated. Assay used: immunoSEQ multiplex PCR; TCRdb lists only in-frame clones, some missing. The DNA gave D and trimming, while V, J and clone size come from that table. The data hold 250,000 or so clones, with 75% to 95% observed a single time. This clone was seen a few times. The TCR sequence derives from a man aged 35 to 55 who had been exposed to COVID-19. This chain uses TRBV2 with TRBJ2-7; no definite D call. The source material was PBMCs or T cells enriched from blood (not recorded which). CDR3 nucleotide sequence: TGTGCCAGCAGTGAACGTATTACCTACGAGCAGTACTTC. It is translated as CASSERITYEQYF.